This TCR beta chain was sequenced in a study of shared clonotypes between healthy human individuals. The overall study: For every donor, three CD4 naive, three CD4 memory, two CD8 naive and one CD8 memory plates were used.

This clone was picked up one time. CD8 cells regarded as naive lacked CD45RO, were positively chosen for CCR7, and omitted terminally differentiated effector memory CD45RA+ cells. Profiled with immunoSEQ multiplex PCR; TCRdb holds only in-frame clones, not every one. The sample yields around 2,000,000 clones, approximately 94% seen once. The sequencing input was naive CD8+ T cells from PBMCs. The receptor comes from a man in his late teens or twenties in good health. Some clones in this sample may be carry-over from other donors' samples.

The CDR3 nucleotides read TGTGCCAGCAGTTACTCCGGAGGGATCAATGAGCAGTTCTTC. This encodes CASSYSGGINEQFF. This rearrangement joins TRBV6-5 to TRBJ2-1, with D tentatively TRBD2 (6 bases). Between the trimmed V and J ends, which lost 0 bases and 6 bases, there was a span of 9 bases. Germline CDR1 and CDR2: MNHEY and SVGAGI. This CDR3 comprises 14 residues.